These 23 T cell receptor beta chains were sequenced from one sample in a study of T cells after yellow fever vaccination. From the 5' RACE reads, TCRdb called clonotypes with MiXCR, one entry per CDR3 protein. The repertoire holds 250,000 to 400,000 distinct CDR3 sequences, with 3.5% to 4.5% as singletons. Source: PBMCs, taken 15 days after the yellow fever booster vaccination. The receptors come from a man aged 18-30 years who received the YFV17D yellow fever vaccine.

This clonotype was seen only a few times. The CDR3 DNA is TGTGCCAGTACTACAGGGGATTCACCCCTCCACTTT. Its protein is CASTTGDSPLHF. The chain couples TRBV12-3 or TRBV12-4 to TRBJ1-6, with TRBD1 matching 7 bases. The CDR3 is 12 amino acids. Germline trimming cut 9 bases from V and 8 bases from J; bases unmatched to any gene: 4.

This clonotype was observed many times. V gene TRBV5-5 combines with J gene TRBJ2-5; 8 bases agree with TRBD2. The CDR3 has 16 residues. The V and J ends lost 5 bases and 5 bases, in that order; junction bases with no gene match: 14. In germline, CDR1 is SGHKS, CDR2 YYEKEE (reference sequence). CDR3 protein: CASRPPPGRGAETQYF. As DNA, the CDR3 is TGTGCCAGCAGACCTCCTCCGGGGCGGGGGGCCGAGACCCAGTACTTC.

DNA for the CDR3: TGTGCCAGCAGTGCGGCAGGACAGGGGAGGTACGAGCAGTACGTC. Encoded protein: CASSAAGQGRYEQYV. V is TRBV5-8 and J is TRBJ2-7; 9 nucleotides agree with TRBD1. Germline V gene lookup returns CDR1 SGHTS and CDR2 YDEGEE. Unmatched junction bases numbered 10, after V lost 5 bases and J lost 4 bases. This CDR3 spans 15 amino acids.

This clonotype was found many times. The CDR3 spells CASSQGQENSPLHF. The CDR3 bases are TGCGCCAGCAGCCAAGGACAGGAGAATTCACCCCTCCACTTT. The gene calls are TRBV4-1 and TRBJ1-6, with D perhaps matching TRBD1 (6 bases). Trimming left V 1 base short and J 7 bases short, with 8 bases between. This CDR3 spans 14 amino acids. Germline loops: CDR1 MGHRA, CDR2 YSYEKL.

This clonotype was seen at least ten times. The CDR3 nucleotides read TGCAGTGCTAGGCAGGGACAATACGAGCAGTACTTC. Amino acids: CSARQGQYEQYF. The genes are TRBV20-1 and TRBJ2-7, with D maybe TRBD1 (6 bases). Trimming shortened V by 3 bases and J by 4 bases, and 10 bases separated the two germline ends. The length of the CDR3 is 12 residues. Germline V CDR1 and CDR2: DFQATT, SNEGSKA (reference sequence).

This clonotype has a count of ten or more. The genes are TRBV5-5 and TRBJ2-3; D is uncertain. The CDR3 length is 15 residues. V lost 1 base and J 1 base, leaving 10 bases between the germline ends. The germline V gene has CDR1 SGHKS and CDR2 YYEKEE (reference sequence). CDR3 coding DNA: TGTGCCAGCAGCTTGTGGTTTGGGGGCACAGATACGCAGTATTTT. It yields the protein CASSLWFGGTDTQYF.

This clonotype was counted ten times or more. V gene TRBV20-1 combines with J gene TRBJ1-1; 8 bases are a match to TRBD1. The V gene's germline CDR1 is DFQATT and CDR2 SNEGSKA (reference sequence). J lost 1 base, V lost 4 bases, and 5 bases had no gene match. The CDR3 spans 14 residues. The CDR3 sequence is CSAKTGAGNTEAFF. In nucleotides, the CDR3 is TGCAGTGCTAAGACAGGGGCTGGGAACACTGAAGCTTTCTTT.

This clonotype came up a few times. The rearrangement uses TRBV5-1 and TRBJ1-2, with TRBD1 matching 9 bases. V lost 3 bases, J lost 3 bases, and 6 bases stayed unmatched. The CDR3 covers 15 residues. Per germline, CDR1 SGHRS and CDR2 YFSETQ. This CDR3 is CASSSGTGNDYGYTF. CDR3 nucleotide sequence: TGCGCCAGCAGCTCGGGGACAGGGAATGACTATGGCTACACCTTC.

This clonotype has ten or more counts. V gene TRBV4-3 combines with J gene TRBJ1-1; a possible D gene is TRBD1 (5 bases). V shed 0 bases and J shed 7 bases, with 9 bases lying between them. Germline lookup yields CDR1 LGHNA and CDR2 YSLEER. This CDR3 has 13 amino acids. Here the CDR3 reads CASSQDEGYEAFF. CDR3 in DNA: TGCGCCAGCAGCCAAGATGAGGGGTATGAAGCTTTCTTT.

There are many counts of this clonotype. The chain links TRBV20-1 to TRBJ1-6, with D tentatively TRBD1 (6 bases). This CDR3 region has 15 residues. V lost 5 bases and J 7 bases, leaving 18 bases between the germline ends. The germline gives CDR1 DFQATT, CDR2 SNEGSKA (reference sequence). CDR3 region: CSAALTGTGNSPLHF. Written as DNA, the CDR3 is TGCAGTGCTGCACTAACAGGGACGGGAAATTCACCCCTCCACTTT.

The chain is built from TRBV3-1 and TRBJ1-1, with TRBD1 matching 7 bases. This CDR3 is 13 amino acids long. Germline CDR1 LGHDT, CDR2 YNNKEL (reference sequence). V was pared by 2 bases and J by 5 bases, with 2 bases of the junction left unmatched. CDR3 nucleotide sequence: TGTGCCAGCAGCCAACAGGGGGGGACTGAAGCTTTCTTT. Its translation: CASSQQGGTEAFF.

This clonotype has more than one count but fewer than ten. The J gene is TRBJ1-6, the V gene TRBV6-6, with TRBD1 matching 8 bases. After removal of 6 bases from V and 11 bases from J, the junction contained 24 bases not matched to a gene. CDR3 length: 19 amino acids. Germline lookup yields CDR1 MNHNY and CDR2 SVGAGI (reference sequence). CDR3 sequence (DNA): TGTGCCAGCAGCCCCTACCCCCACCTAACAGGGGGGCGGTCGCCACCCCTCCACTTT. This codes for CASSPYPHLTGGRSPPLHF.

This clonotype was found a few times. The CDR3 spells CASSFRQGDNSPLHF. Written as DNA, the CDR3 is TGTGCCAGCAGCTTCCGACAGGGAGATAATTCACCCCTCCACTTT. V and J are TRBV7-2 and TRBJ1-6, with 7 bases aligning to TRBD1. This CDR3 comprises 15 residues. Unmatched junction bases numbered 4, after V lost 3 bases and J lost 5 bases. Germline V CDR1 and CDR2: SGHTA, FQGNSA.

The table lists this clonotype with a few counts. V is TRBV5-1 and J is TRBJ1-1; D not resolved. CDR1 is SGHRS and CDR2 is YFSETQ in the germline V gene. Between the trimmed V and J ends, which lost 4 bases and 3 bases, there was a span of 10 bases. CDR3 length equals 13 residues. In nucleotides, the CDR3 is TGCGCCAGCAGCAATCGGGGTGACACTGAAGCTTTCTTT. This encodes CASSNRGDTEAFF. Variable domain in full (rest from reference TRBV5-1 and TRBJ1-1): KAGVTQTPRYLIKTRGQQVTLSCSPISGHRSVSWYQQTPGQGLQFLFEYFSETQRNKGNFPGRFSGRQFSNSRSEMNVSTLELGDSALYLCASSNRGDTEAFFGQGTRLTVV.

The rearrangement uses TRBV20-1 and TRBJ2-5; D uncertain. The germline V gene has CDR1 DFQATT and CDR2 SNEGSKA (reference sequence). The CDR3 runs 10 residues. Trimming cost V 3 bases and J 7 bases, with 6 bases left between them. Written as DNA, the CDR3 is TGCAGTGCTAGGCACCGGACCCAGTACTTC. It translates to CSARHRTQYF.

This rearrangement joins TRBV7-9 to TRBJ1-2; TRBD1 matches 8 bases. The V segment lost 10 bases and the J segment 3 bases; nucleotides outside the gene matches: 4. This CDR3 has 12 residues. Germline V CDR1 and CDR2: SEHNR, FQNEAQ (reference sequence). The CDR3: CATGQGYYGYTF. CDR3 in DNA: TGTGCCACCGGACAGGGCTACTATGGCTACACCTTC.

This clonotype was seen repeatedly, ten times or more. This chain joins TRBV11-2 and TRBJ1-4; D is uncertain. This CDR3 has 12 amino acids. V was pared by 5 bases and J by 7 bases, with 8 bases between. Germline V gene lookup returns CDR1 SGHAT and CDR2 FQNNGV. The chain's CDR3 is CASSHPGEKLFF. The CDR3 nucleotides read TGTGCCAGCAGCCATCCTGGTGAAAAACTGTTTTTT.

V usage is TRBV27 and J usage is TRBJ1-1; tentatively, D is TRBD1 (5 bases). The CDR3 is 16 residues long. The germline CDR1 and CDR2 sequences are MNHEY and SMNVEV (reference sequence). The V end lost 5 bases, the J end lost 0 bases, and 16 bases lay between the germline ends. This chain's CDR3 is CASSLTPGRMNTEAFF. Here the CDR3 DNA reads TGTGCCAGCAGTCTCACCCCGGGACGGATGAACACTGAAGCTTTCTTT.

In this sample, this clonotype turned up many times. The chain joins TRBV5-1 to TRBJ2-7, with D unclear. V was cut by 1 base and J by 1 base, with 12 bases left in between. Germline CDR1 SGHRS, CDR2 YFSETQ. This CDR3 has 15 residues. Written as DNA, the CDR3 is TGCGCCAGCAGCTTGTCTCTCCTTGAGTCCTACGAGCAGTACTTC. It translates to CASSLSLLESYEQYF.

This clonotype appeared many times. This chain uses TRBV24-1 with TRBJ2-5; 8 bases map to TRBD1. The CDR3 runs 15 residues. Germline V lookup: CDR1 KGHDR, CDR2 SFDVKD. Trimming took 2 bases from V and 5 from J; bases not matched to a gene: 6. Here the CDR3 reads CATSDWPGGAETQYF. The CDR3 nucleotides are TGTGCCACCAGTGATTGGCCAGGGGGCGCGGAGACCCAGTACTTC.

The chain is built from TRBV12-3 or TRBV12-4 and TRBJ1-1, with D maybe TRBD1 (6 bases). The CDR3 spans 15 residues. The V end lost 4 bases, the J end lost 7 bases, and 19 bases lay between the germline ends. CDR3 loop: CASSSQNPGQLEAFF. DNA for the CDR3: TGTGCCAGCAGTTCCCAAAACCCTGGACAGCTTGAAGCTTTCTTT.

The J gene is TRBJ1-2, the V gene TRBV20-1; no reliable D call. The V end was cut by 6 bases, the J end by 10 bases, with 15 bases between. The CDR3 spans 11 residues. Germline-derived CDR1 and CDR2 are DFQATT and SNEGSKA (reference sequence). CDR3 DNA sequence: TGCAGTGCCCGGCCGGGGATAATCTACACCTTC. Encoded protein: CSARPGIIYTF.

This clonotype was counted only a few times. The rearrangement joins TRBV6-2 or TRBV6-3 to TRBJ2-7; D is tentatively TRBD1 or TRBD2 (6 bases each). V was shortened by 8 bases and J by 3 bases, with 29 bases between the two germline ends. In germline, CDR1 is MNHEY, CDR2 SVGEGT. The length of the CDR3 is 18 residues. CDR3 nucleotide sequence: TGTGCCAGCTTCTCGGGGCGGCAACCTCGTAGGGGGGTCTACGAGCAGTACGTC. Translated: CASFSGRQPRRGVYEQYV.